Listed below are T cell receptor beta chains from one sample, sequenced in a study of control samples from healthy donors and cancer patients. Clones were read by immunoSEQ multiplex PCR, and TCRdb kept only the in-frame ones, dropping some. The sample yields just under 150,000 clones, about 91% seen once. Sequencing was done on a sample of blood. The receptors were gathered from a man aged 25-40 years in good health. Both conserved end residues are part of each CDR3. D genes are given only for firm matches.

J gene	CDR3 length	V gene	D gene	CDR3 protein	CDR3 DNA
TRBJ2-5	14	TRBV27	TRBD1	CASGTGWLAETQYF	TGTGCCAGCGGGACAGGATGGTTAGCAGAGACCCAGTACTTC
TRBJ1-1	14	TRBV7-2	TRBD1	CASSFRGLHTEAFF	TGTGCCAGCAGCTTCAGGGGGCTTCACACTGAAGCTTTCTTT
TRBJ2-1	16	TRBV10-1	TRBD2	CASSESGLAGYNEQFF	TGCGCCAGCAGTGAGTCGGGACTAGCGGGGTACAATGAGCAGTTCTTC
TRBJ1-6	14	TRBV12-5	.	CASGMGEYNSPLHF	TGTGCTAGTGGCATGGGGGAATATAATTCACCCCTCCACTTT
TRBJ1-1	13	TRBV5-1	.	CASSLLFQLEAFF	TGCGCCAGCAGCTTGCTCTTCCAGCTAGAAGCTTTCTTT
TRBJ2-7	15	TRBV7-9	.	CASSSGGTFSYEQYF	TGTGCCAGCAGCTCCGGGGGGACATTCTCCTACGAGCAGTACTTC
TRBJ2-1	16	TRBV27	TRBD2	CASSLGRGDGIDEQFF	TGTGCCAGCAGTTTAGGGCGGGGGGACGGCATAGATGAGCAGTTCTTC
TRBJ2-1	16	TRBV7-3	TRBD2	CASSPGLAGGIDEQFF	TGTGCCAGCAGCCCCGGACTAGCGGGGGGGATCGATGAGCAGTTCTTC
TRBJ1-1	12	TRBV27	.	CASSPSDSEAFF	TGTGCCAGCAGTCCCTCTGATTCTGAAGCTTTCTTT
TRBJ1-4	14	TRBV19	.	CASTPWAAGEKLFF	TGTGCCAGTACCCCTTGGGCAGCAGGTGAAAAACTGTTTTTT
TRBJ2-2	15	TRBV6-1	.	CASSEAIFSTGELFF	TGTGCCAGCAGTGAAGCAATCTTCTCCACCGGGGAGCTGTTTTTT
TRBJ1-4	14	TRBV30	.	CAWSGGRSNEKLFF	TGTGCCTGGAGCGGAGGACGGAGTAATGAAAAACTGTTTTTT
TRBJ2-3	12	TRBV30	.	CAWSETADTQYF	TGTGCCTGGAGCGAGACAGCAGATACGCAGTATTTT